One and the same sample provided the 21 T cell receptor beta chains below, sequenced in a study of blood T cell repertoires in COVID-19. The table came from immunoSEQ multiplex PCR; TCRdb's copy has only in-frame clones and leaves some out. The sample has roughly 97,000 clones; 70% to 85% are singletons. Sequencing was carried out using peripheral blood. The receptors were gathered from a man aged 65-85 years with acute or convalescent COVID-19.

CDR3 nucleotides: TGCGCCAGCAGCTTGGGGGGGCAGCCCCAAGAGACCCAGTACTTC. It specifies CASSLGGQPQETQYF. This rearrangement joins TRBV5-1 to TRBJ2-5; possible D gene TRBD1, 6 bases. V dropped 0 bases and J dropped 1 base, with 10 bases sitting between them. Germline lookup yields CDR1 SGHRS and CDR2 YFSETQ. The CDR3 has 15 amino acids.

The genes are TRBV29-1 and TRBJ2-7; TRBD1 is a possible D gene (5 bases). The CDR3 consists of 12 residues. In germline, CDR1 is SQVTM, CDR2 ANQGSEA. The V and J ends lost 6 bases and 0 bases respectively, with 9 bases between them. CDR3 DNA: TGCAGCGTCCAAGGGGTCTCCTACGAGCAGTACTTC. Amino acids: CSVQGVSYEQYF.

This clone was seen a few times. The chain employs TRBV9 and TRBJ2-1, with TRBD2 matching 9 bases. Germline CDR1 SGDLS, CDR2 YYNGEE. The ends lost 3 bases at V and 6 bases at J; junction bases unmatched: 1. CDR3 length: 13 amino acids. CDR3 nucleotides: TGTGCCAGCAGCGCGACTAGCGGCAATGAGCAGTTCTTC. Residues: CASSATSGNEQFF.

This clone is a singleton in its sample. This sequence joins TRBV3-1 (or the pseudogene TRBV3-2) and TRBJ2-1; 14 bases line up with TRBD2. The J segment lost 8 bases and the V segment lost 2 bases, leaving 17 bases of the junction unmatched. The V gene's germline CDR1 is LGHDT and CDR2 YNNKEL (reference sequence). This CDR3 comprises 20 residues. In DNA, the CDR3 is TGTGCCAGCAGCCAAAAAGCCCTGACTAGCGGGAGGGCGCGACCGTATGAGCAGTTCTTC. Protein sequence: CASSQKALTSGRARPYEQFF.

The chain couples TRBV27 to TRBJ2-1, with 10 bases fitting TRBD1. Germline V gives CDR1 MNHEY, CDR2 SMNVEV (reference sequence). Trimming took 9 bases from V and 9 from J; bases not matched to a gene: 11. The CDR3 has 14 residues. CDR3 DNA: TGTGCCAGTACCAACGGACAGGGGGAGCTTGAGCAGTTCTTC. Translated: CASTNGQGELEQFF.

This chain joins TRBV7-3 and TRBJ1-1; 9 nucleotides line up with TRBD1. Germline-derived CDR1 and CDR2 are SGHTA and FQGTGA. CDR3 length equals 14 residues. V was clipped by 4 bases and J by 3 bases; unmatched bases: 3. The CDR3 loop is CASSWGQGDTEAFF. As DNA, the CDR3 is TGTGCCAGCAGCTGGGGACAGGGTGACACTGAAGCTTTCTTT.

The rearrangement joins TRBV19 to TRBJ2-5, with 8 nucleotides matching TRBD2. CDR3 size: 14 residues. V gave up 8 bases and J gave up 1 base; unmatched junction bases: 6. Germline CDR1 LNHDA, CDR2 SQIVND (reference sequence). The CDR3 region has the DNA TGTGCCAGTGCAAATAGCGGGGCCCAAGAGACCCAGTACTTC. It encodes CASANSGAQETQYF.

This clone turned up a few times. The CDR3, as DNA: TGTGCCAGTAGTATAAGCCGGGGCGCGGGGATCACCGGGGAGCTGTTTTTT. It is translated as CASSISRGAGITGELFF. The gene calls are TRBV19 and TRBJ2-2; D is possibly TRBD2 (6 bases). Trimming shortened V by 2 bases and J by 4 bases, and 17 bases separated the two germline ends. Looked up from germline, CDR1 is LNHDA and CDR2 is SQIVND (reference sequence). This CDR3 has 17 residues. The full variable domain, in which reference TRBV19 and TRBJ2-2 provide the parts outside the CDR3, is DGGITQSPKYLFRKEGQNVTLSCEQNLNHDAMYWYRQDPGQGLRLIYYSQIVNDFQKGDIAEGYSVSREKKESFPLTVTSAQKNPTAFYLCASSISRGAGITGELFFGEGSRLTVL.

The chain has TRBV28 and TRBJ2-6; TRBD2 matches 7 bases. The CDR3 has 15 residues. Per the germline V gene, CDR1 is MDHEN and CDR2 is SYDVKM. The V segment lost 6 bases and the J segment 2 bases; nucleotides outside the gene matches: 4. CDR3: CASSPSGAGANVLTF. The CDR3 bases are TGTGCCAGCAGCCCGAGCGGGGCTGGGGCCAACGTCCTGACTTTC.

The chain has TRBV19 and TRBJ1-2; no reliable D call. Germline V gene lookup returns CDR1 LNHDA and CDR2 SQIVND (reference sequence). This CDR3 has 16 amino acids. V was pared by 5 bases and J by 0 bases, with 16 bases between. CDR3 bases: TGTGCCAGTAGTTCTACCGACATCGCTACTAACTATGGCTACACCTTC. Amino acids: CASSSTDIATNYGYTF.

The rearrangement joins TRBV4-1 to TRBJ1-2, with TRBD1 identical over 8 bases. CDR3 length: 17 residues. Germline V gene sequence: CDR1 MGHRA, CDR2 YSYEKL. Trimming cost V 2 bases and J 4 bases; bases outside gene matches: 12. CDR3: CASSQSMDRVISYGYTF. The CDR3 DNA reads TGCGCCAGCAGCCAATCAATGGACAGGGTAATATCCTATGGCTACACCTTC.

The chain combines TRBV27 with TRBJ1-4, with 7 bases matching TRBD1. The germline gives CDR1 MNHEY, CDR2 SMNVEV (reference sequence). There are 15 residues in the CDR3. J gave up 5 bases and V 5 bases, and 8 bases lay outside the gene matches. CDR3 in DNA: TGTGCCAGCAGTACCATAGAGACAGGGAATGAAAAACTGTTTTTT. This translates into CASSTIETGNEKLFF.

This chain uses TRBV15 with TRBJ1-1; 9 bases map to TRBD1. The J segment lost 3 bases and the V segment lost 7 bases, leaving 6 bases of the junction unmatched. CDR1 is LNHNV, CDR2 YYDKDF, per germline (reference sequence). The CDR3 covers 14 residues. The CDR3 region has the DNA TGTGCCACCAAGGACAGGGGAACGTACACTGAAGCTTTCTTT. As protein: CATKDRGTYTEAFF.

V usage is TRBV7-6 and J usage is TRBJ1-6, with D tentatively TRBD1 (6 bases). V gave up 5 bases and J gave up 6 bases, with 17 bases separating them. This CDR3 has 16 residues. Germline V gene lookup returns CDR1 SGHVS and CDR2 FNYEAQ. The CDR3 reads CASSPRSDRSNSPLHF. The CDR3, as DNA: TGTGCCAGCAGCCCGAGATCAGACAGGAGTAATTCACCCCTCCACTTT.

The chain uses TRBV28 and TRBJ1-3; D remains ambiguous. CDR1 and CDR2 from the germline V gene are MDHEN and SYDVKM. V lost 7 bases and J 4 bases, leaving 11 bases between the germline ends. The CDR3 sequence is 13 residues long. The CDR3 loop reads CASNRGWGNTIYF. CDR3 DNA: TGTGCCAGCAACAGAGGGTGGGGAAACACCATATATTTT.

The chain couples TRBV10-1 to TRBJ1-6; possibly TRBD1 for D (6 bases). Germline V lookup: CDR1 WNHNN, CDR2 SYGVQD (reference sequence). Trimming took 2 bases from V and 9 from J, leaving 11 bases between them. The CDR3 consists of 14 residues. The CDR3 DNA reads TGCGCCAGCAGTGAGCGGGGGGCGCTTTCACCCCTCCACTTT. Its translation: CASSERGALSPLHF.

This chain uses TRBV29-1 with TRBJ2-5; 9 bases fit TRBD2. Germline CDR1 SQVTM, CDR2 ANQGSEA. The CDR3 extends over 13 amino acids. V dropped 5 bases and J dropped 1; count of bases not matched to a gene: 2. The CDR3 loop is CSVSTSGQETQYF. CDR3 bases: TGCAGCGTTTCGACTAGCGGCCAAGAGACCCAGTACTTC.

V gene TRBV7-3 combines with J gene TRBJ2-2; weak D call: TRBD1 (6 bases). CDR3 length equals 16 residues. The V end lost 1 base, the J end lost 0 bases, and 9 bases lay between the germline ends. The germline V gene has CDR1 SGHTA and CDR2 FQGTGA. The CDR3: CASSLKGGTNTGELFF. The CDR3 DNA is TGTGCCAGCAGCTTAAAAGGGGGAACGAACACCGGGGAGCTGTTTTTT.

CDR3 in DNA: TGTGCCAGCAGTCAGTCTAACTATGGCTACACCTTC. This encodes CASSQSNYGYTF. The rearrangement joins TRBV12-3 or TRBV12-4 to TRBJ1-2; D remains ambiguous. This CDR3 has 12 residues. Trimming took 5 bases from V and 0 from J, leaving 4 bases between them.

This clone came up a few times. V usage is TRBV9 and J usage is TRBJ2-2, with 10 bases fitting TRBD1. CDR1 and CDR2 from the germline V gene are SGDLS and YYNGEE. Trimming removed 0 bases from V and 6 bases from J; junction bases left unmatched: 2. The CDR3 is 15 amino acids. The CDR3 protein is CASSVAGQGAGELFF. Here the CDR3 DNA reads TGTGCCAGCAGCGTAGCAGGACAGGGGGCCGGGGAGCTGTTTTTT.

This sequence joins TRBV4-1 and TRBJ2-1, with 12 bases fitting TRBD2. In germline, CDR1 is MGHRA, CDR2 YSYEKL. J was trimmed by 10 bases and V by 4 bases; bases with no gene match: 17. The CDR3 sequence is 18 residues long. Here the CDR3 DNA reads TGCGCCAGCAGCCCCCGAGGACTAGCGGGGTTCGATCTCGGAGAGCAGTTCTTC. Translated: CASSPRGLAGFDLGEQFF.